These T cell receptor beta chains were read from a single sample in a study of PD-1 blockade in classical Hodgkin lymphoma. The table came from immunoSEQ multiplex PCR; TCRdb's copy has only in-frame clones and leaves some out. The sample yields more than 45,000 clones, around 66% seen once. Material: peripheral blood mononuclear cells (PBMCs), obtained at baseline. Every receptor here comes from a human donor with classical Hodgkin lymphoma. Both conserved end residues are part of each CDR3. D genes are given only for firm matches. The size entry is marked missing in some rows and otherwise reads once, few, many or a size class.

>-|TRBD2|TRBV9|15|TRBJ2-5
TGTGCCAGCAGCGCACTAGCGGGGGCCCAAGAGACCCAGTACTTC
CASSALAGAQETQYF
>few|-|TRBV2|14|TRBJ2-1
TGTGCCAGCTCCATCCAGGCCCTTAACAATGAGCAGTTCTTC
CASSIQALNNEQFF
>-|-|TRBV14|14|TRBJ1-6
TGTGCCAGCAGCCCCTCAGGAGGGGATTCACCCCTCCACTTT
CASSPSGGDSPLHF
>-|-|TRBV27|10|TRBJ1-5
TGTGCCAGCAGTTTAAAGCCCCAGCATTTT
CASSLKPQHF
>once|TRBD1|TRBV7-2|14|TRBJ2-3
TGTGCCAGCAGCCGACAGGGATCCACAGATACGCAGTATTTT
CASSRQGSTDTQYF
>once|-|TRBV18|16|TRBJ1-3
TGTGCCAGCTCACCGGACGGGGTAGGGTCTGGAAACACCATATATTTT
CASSPDGVGSGNTIYF
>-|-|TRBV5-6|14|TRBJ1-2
TGTGCCAGCAGCCATCCGGGACGTCGTTATGGCTACACCTTC
CASSHPGRRYGYTF
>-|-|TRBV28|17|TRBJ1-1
TGTGCCAGCAGTTTATTTGGCAGGGGTTTAATTGGTACTGAAGCTTTCTTT
CASSLFGRGLIGTEAFF
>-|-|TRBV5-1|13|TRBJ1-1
TGCGCCAGCCGTTCAACGATGAACACTGAAGCTTTCTTT
CASRSTMNTEAFF
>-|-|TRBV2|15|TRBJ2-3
TGTGCCAGCAGTGACCCATCACTCGGCACAGATACGCAGTATTTT
CASSDPSLGTDTQYF
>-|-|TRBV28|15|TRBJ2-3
TGTGCCAGCAGTTTACAGGGCGGGTACACAGATACGCAGTATTTT
CASSLQGGYTDTQYF
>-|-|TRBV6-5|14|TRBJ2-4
TGTGCCAGCAGTCAACCAGGGGCGGGGAACATTCAGTACTTC
CASSQPGAGNIQYF
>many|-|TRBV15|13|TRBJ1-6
TGTGCCACCAGCGGCTTTGGGAGATCACCCCTCCACTTT
CATSGFGRSPLHF
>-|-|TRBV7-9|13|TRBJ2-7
TGTGCCAGCAGCTTAGGGGACAACTACGAGCAGTACTTC
CASSLGDNYEQYF
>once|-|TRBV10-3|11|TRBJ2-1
TGTGCCATCAGTTCCCTTAGGGAGCAGTTCTTC
CAISSLREQFF
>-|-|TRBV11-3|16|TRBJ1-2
TGTGCCAGCAGCTTAGGGAGCACGGGGATGAACTATGGCTACACCTTC
CASSLGSTGMNYGYTF
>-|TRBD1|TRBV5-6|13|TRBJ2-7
TGTGCCAGCAGCTTGGGGACAGGGGACGAGCAGTACTTC
CASSLGTGDEQYF
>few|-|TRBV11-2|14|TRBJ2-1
TGTGCCAGCAGCTCTAATAGGCTAGTTGGTGAGCAGTTCTTC
CASSSNRLVGEQFF
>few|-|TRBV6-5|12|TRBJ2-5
TGTGCCAGCAGTCACCCGACAGAGACCCAGTACTTC
CASSHPTETQYF
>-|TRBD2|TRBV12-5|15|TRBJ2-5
TGTGCTAGTGGTTGGGAAAGCGGGAGAAGAGAGACCCAGTACTTC
CASGWESGRRETQYF
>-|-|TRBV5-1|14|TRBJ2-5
TGCGCCAGCAGCTCTGGACGGTTGCAAGAGACCCAGTACTTC
CASSSGRLQETQYF
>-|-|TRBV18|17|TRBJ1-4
TGTGCCAGCTCACCACGGGGGGCCCCCAGTCCGCTTGAAAAACTGTTTTTT
CASSPRGAPSPLEKLFF
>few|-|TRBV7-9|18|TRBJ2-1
TGTGCCAGCAGCCCAGACCAGCTCCCGGGGGCCTCCTACAATGAGCAGTTCTTC
CASSPDQLPGASYNEQFF
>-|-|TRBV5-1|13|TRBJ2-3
TGCGCCAGCAGCCCCCGTGAGGGAGATACGCAGTATTTT
CASSPREGDTQYF
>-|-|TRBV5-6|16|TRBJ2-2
TGTGCCAGCAGCTCTGACTGGGATGGAGGGCCCGGGGAGCTGTTTTTT
CASSSDWDGGPGELFF
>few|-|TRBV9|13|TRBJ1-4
TGTGCCAGCAGCTTAGGGGGGAATGAAAAACTGTTTTTT
CASSLGGNEKLFF
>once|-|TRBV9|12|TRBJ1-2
TGTGCCAGCAGCCCTGGTCCCTATGGCTACACCTTC
CASSPGPYGYTF
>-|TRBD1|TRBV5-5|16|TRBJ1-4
TGTGCCAGCAGCTTCCTAAGACAGGGGAATAATGAAAAACTGTTTTTT
CASSFLRQGNNEKLFF
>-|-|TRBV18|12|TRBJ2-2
TGTGCCAGCTCACGTAACACCGGGGAGCTGTTTTTT
CASSRNTGELFF
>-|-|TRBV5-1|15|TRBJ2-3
TGCGCCAGCAGCTCTAATTCAGGGGGCACAGATACGCAGTATTTT
CASSSNSGGTDTQYF
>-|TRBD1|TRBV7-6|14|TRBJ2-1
TGTGCCAGCAGCCTCCGGGACAGGGGGAATGAGCAGTTCTTC
CASSLRDRGNEQFF
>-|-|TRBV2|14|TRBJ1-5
TGTGCCAGCAGCGCGTCGACAGGTAATCAGCCCCAGCATTTT
CASSASTGNQPQHF
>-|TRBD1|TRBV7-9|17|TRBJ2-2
TGTGCCAGCAGCTTAGTCTCCCTGACAGGGCAGACCGGGGAGCTGTTTTTT
CASSLVSLTGQTGELFF
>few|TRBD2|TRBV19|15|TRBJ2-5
TGTGCCAGTAGTATTCTAGCGGGGGACCAAGAGGCCCAGTACTTC
CASSILAGDQEAQYF
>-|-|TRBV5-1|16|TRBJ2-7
TGCGCCAGCAGCTTGGAGCCGCAGGGACTGAGTGGAGAGCAGTACTTC
CASSLEPQGLSGEQYF
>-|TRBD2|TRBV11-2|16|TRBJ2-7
TGTGCCAGCAGCTTAGTGAGCGGGATGAGCTCCTACGAGCAGTACTTC
CASSLVSGMSSYEQYF